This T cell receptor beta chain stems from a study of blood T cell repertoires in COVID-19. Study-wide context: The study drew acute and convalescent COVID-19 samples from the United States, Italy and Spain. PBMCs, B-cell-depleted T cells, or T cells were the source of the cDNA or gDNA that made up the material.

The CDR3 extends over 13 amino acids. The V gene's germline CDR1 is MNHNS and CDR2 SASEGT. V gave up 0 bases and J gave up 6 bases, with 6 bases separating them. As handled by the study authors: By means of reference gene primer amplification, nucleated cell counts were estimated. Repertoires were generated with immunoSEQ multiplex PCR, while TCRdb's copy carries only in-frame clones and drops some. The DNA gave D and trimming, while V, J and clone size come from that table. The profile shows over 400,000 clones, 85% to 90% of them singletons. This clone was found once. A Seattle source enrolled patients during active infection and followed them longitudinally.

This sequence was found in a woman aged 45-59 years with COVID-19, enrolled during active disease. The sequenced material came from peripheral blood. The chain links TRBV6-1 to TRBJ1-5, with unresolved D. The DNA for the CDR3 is TGTGCCAGCAGTGAAGCGATGAGTCAGCCCCAGCATTTT. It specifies CASSEAMSQPQHF.